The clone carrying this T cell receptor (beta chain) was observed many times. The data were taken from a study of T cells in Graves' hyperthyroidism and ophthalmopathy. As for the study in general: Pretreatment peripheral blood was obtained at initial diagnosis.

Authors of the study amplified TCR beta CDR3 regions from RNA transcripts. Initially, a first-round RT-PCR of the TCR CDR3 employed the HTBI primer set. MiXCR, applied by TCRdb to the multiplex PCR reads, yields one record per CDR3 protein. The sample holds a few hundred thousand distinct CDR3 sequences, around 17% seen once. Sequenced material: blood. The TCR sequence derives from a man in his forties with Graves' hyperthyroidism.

The CDR3 nucleotides read TGTGCCAGCAAAGGGGGCGGCAATCAGCCCCAGCATTTT. It yields the protein CASKGGGNQPQHF. The V call is TRBV27, the J call TRBJ1-5; the match to TRBD1 covers 7 bases. There are 13 residues in the CDR3. Germline trimming cut 7 bases from V and 2 bases from J; bases unmatched to any gene: 2. The germline gives CDR1 MNHEY, CDR2 SMNVEV (reference sequence).